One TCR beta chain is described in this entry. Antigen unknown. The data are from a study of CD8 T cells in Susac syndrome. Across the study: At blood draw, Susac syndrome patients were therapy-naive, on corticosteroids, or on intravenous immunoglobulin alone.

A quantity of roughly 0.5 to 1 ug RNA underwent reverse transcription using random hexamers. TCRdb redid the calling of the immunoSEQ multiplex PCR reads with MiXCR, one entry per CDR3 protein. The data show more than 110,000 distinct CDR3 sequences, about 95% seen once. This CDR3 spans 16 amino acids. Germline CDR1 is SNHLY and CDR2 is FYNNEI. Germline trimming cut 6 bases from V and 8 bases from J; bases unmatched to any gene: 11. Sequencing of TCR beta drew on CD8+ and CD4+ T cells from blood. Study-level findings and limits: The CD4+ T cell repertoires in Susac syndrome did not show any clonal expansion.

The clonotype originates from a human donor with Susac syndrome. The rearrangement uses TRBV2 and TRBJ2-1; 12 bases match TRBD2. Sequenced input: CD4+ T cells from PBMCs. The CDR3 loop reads CASSGTSGRRVDEQFF. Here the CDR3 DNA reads TGTGCCAGCAGCGGGACTAGCGGGCGCCGGGTCGATGAGCAGTTCTTC. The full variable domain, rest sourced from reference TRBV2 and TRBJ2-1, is EPEVTQTPSHQVTQMGQEVILRCVPISNHLYFYWYRQILGQKVEFLVSFYNNEISEKSEIFDDQFSVERPDGSNFTLKIRSTKLEDSAMYFCASSGTSGRRVDEQFFGPGTRLTVL.